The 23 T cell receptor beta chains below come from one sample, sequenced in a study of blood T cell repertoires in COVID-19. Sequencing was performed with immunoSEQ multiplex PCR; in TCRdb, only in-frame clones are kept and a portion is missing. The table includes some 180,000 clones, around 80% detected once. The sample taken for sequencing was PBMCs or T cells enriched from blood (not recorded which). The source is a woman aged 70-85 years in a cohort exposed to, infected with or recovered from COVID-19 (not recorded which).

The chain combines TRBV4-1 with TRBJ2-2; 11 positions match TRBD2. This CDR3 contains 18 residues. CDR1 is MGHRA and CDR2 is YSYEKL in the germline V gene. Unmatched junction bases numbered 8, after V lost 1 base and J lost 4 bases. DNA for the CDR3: TGCGCCAGCAGCCAAGGGTCTAGCGGGAGGCTCCGCACCGGGGAGCTGTTTTTT. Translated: CASSQGSSGRLRTGELFF.

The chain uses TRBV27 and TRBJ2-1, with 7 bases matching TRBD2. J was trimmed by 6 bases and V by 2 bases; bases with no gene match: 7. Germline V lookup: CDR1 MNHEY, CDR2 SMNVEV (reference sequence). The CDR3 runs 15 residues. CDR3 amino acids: CASSLAGEGINEQFF. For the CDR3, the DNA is TGTGCCAGCAGTTTAGCGGGAGAAGGAATCAATGAGCAGTTCTTC.

In nucleotides, the CDR3 is TGTGCCAGCAGGGGGGGTCTCAGCAATCAGCCCCAGCATTTT. Amino acid sequence: CASRGGLSNQPQHF. This chain uses TRBV5-5 with TRBJ1-5; D possibly corresponds to TRBD1 (5 bases). The CDR3 loop spans 14 amino acids. The ends were cut back, 5 bases at V and 1 base at J, with 10 bases in the middle. CDR1 and CDR2 from the germline V gene are SGHKS and YYEKEE (reference sequence).

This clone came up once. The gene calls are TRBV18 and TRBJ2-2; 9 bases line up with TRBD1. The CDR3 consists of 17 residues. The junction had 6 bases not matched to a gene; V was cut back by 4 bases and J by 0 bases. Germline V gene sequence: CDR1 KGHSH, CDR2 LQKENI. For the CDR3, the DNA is TGTGCCAGCTCACGGTATACAGGGGGCGCGAACACCGGGGAGCTGTTTTTT. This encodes CASSRYTGGANTGELFF.

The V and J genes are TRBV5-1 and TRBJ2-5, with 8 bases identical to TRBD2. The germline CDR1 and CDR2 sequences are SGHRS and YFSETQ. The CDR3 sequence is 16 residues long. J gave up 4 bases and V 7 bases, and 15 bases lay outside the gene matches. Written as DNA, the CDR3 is TGCGCCAGCGCCCCCGGAGTAGCGGGGTTAGGAGAGACCCAGTACTTC. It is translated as CASAPGVAGLGETQYF.

The DNA for the CDR3 is TGTGCCAGCAGTTCCGGGACAGGGATGACAACTAATGAAAAACTGTTTTTT. Its protein is CASSSGTGMTTNEKLFF. This sequence joins TRBV28 and TRBJ1-4; TRBD1 aligns across 9 bases. Per the germline V gene, CDR1 is MDHEN and CDR2 is SYDVKM. Unmatched junction bases numbered 6, after V lost 4 bases and J lost 0 bases. This CDR3 has 17 residues.

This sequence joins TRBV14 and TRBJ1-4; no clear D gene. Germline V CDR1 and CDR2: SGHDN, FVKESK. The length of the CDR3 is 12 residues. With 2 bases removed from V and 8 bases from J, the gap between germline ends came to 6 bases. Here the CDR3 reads CASSQLREKLFF. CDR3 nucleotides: TGTGCCAGCAGCCAATTGAGGGAAAAACTGTTTTTT.

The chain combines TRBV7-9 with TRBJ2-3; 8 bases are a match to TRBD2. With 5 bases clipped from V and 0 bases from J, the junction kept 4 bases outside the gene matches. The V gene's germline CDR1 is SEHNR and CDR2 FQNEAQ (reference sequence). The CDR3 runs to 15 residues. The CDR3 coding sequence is TGTGCCAGCAGCATTAGCGGGATTAGCACAGATACGCAGTATTTT. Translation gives CASSISGISTDTQYF. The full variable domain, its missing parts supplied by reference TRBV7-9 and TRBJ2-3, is DTGVSQNPRHKITKRGQNVTFRCDPISEHNRLYWYRQTLGQGPEFLTYFQNEAQLEKSRLLSDRFSAERPKGSFSTLEIQRTEQGDSAMYLCASSISGISTDTQYFGPGTRLTVL.

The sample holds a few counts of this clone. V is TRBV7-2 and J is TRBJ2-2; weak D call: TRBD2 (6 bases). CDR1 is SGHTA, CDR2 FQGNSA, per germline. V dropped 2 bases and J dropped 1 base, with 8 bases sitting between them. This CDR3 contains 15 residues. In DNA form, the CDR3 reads TGTGCCAGCAGCTTATTGGGGGGGAACACCGGGGAGCTGTTTTTT. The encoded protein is CASSLLGGNTGELFF.

CDR3 sequence reads: CASSSTGGLAFF. The CDR3 nucleotides are TGTGCCAGCAGTTCGACAGGGGGTCTGGCTTTCTTT. The chain links TRBV28 to TRBJ1-1; 9 nucleotides agree with TRBD1. Germline trimming cut 4 bases from V and 11 bases from J; bases unmatched to any gene: 5. Germline CDR1 is MDHEN and CDR2 is SYDVKM. The CDR3 is 12 amino acids.

This chain's CDR3 is CASSQTPTESYEQYF. For the CDR3, the DNA is TGTGCCAGCAGCCAAACCCCCACGGAGTCCTACGAGCAGTACTTC. The chain combines TRBV3-1 (or the pseudogene TRBV3-2) with TRBJ2-7; D is ambiguous. The germline V and J ends were trimmed by 2 bases and 1 base, with 12 bases remaining between them. CDR1 LGHDT and CDR2 YNNKEL come from the germline V gene (reference sequence). CDR3 length equals 15 residues.

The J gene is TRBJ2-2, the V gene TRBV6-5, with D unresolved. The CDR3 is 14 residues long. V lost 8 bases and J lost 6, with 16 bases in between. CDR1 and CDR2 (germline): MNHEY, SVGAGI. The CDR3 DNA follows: TGTGCCAGCGCCCTTACGCGAAGTTCCGGGGAGCTGTTTTTT. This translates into CASALTRSSGELFF.

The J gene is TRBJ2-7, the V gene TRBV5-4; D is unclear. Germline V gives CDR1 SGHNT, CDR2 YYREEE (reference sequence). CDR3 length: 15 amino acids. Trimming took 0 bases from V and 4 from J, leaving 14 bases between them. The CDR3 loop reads CASSLEVGAVYEQYF. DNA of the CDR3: TGTGCCAGCAGCTTGGAGGTCGGCGCGGTATACGAGCAGTACTTC.

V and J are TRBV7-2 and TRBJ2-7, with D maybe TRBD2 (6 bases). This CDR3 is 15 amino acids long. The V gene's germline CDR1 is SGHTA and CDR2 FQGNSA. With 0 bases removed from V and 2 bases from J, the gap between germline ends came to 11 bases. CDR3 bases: TGTGCCAGCAGCTTAGCGCTGACTAGGACCTACGAGCAGTACTTC. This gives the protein CASSLALTRTYEQYF. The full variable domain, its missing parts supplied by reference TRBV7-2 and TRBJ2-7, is GAGVSQSPSNKVTEKGKDVELRCDPISGHTALYWYRQSLGQGLEFLIYFQGNSAPDKSGLPSDRFSAERTGGSVSTLTIQRTQQEDSAVYLCASSLALTRTYEQYFGPGTRLTVT.

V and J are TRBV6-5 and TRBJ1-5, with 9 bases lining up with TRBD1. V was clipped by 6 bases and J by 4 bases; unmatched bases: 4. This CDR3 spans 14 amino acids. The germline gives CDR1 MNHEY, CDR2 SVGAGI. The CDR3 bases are TGTGCCAGCAGCCCCGGGACAGGGAATCAGCCCCAGCATTTT. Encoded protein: CASSPGTGNQPQHF.

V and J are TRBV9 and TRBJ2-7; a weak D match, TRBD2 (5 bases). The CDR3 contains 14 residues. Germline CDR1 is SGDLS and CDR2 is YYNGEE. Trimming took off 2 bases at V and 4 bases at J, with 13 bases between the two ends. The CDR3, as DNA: TGTGCCAGCAGCGTGGGCGGCCCGGGGTACGAGCAGTACTTC. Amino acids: CASSVGGPGYEQYF.

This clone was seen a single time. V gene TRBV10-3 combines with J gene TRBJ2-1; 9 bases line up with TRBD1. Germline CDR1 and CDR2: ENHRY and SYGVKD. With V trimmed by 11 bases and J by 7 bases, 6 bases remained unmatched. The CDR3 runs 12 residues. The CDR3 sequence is CAVEGQGNEQFF. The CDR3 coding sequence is TGTGCCGTGGAGGGACAGGGTAATGAGCAGTTCTTC.

CDR3 region: CSVEMNREYGLFF. CDR3 in DNA: TGCAGCGTTGAGATGAACAGAGAATACGGATTGTTCTTC. V gene TRBV29-1 combines with J gene TRBJ2-1, with D hard to call. In germline, CDR1 is SQVTM, CDR2 ANQGSEA. V was cut by 3 bases and J by 15 bases, with 21 bases left in between. This CDR3 comprises 13 residues.

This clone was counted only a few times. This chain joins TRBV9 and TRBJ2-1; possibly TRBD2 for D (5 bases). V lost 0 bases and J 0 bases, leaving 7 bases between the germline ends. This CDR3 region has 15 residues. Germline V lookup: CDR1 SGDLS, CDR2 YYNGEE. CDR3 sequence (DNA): TGTGCCAGCAGCGTAGGAGGGAACTCCTACAATGAGCAGTTCTTC. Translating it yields CASSVGGNSYNEQFF.

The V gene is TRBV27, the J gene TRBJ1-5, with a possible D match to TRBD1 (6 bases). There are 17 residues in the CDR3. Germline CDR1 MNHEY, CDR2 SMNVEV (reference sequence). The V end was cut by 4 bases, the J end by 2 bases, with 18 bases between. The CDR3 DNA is TGTGCCAGCAGTTCCAGCGTGACAGGTTCAGGCAATCAGCCCCAGCATTTT. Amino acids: CASSSSVTGSGNQPQHF.

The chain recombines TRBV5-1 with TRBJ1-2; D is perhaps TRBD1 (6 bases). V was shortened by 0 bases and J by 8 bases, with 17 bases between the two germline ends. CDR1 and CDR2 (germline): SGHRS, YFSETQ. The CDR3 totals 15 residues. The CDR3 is CASSLVTGRGAGYTF. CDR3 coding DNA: TGCGCCAGCAGCTTGGTTACGGGCAGGGGAGCCGGCTACACCTTC.

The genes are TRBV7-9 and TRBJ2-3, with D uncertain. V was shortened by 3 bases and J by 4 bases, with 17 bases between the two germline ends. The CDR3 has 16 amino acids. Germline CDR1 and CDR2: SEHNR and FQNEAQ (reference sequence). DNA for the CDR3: TGTGCCAGCAGCTTCCGAGCCTCCCCGCGCGCAGATACGCAGTATTTT. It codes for CASSFRASPRADTQYF. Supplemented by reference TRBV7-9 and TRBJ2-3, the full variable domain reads DTGVSQNPRHKITKRGQNVTFRCDPISEHNRLYWYRQTLGQGPEFLTYFQNEAQLEKSRLLSDRFSAERPKGSFSTLEIQRTEQGDSAMYLCASSFRASPRADTQYFGPGTRLTVL.

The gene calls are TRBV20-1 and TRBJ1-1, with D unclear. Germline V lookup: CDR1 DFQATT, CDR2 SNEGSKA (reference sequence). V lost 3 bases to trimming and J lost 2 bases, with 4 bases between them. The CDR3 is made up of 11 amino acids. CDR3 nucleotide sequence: TGCAGTGCTAGGGCCAACACTGAAGCTTTCTTT. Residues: CSARANTEAFF.